This TCR beta chain originates from a study of cytomegalovirus exposure and HLA in healthy donors. About the study: An early data release held approximately 85 million unique TCRs from HLA-typed donors.

PCR amplification relied on 60 Vbeta primers (plus 13 Jbeta primers). Assay: immunoSEQ multiplex PCR; the TCRdb copy retains only in-frame clones and omits some. The sample contains some 150,000 clones, roughly 78% of which appear only once. This clone was found a few times. What it binds is not known. General study points: Roughly uniform sequencing depth across donors was assumed, possibly incorrectly. As a later analysis revealed, most CMV-associated TCR beta chains appeared HLA-restricted.

This CDR3 has 13 amino acids. With 0 bases clipped from V and 14 bases from J, the junction kept 9 bases outside the gene matches. CDR1 and CDR2 from the germline V gene are GTSNPN and SVGIG (reference sequence). The TCR originated in a man between 50 and 59 years old in good health and CMV-seropositive. J is TRBJ2-1 and V is TRBV30; 8 positions match TRBD2. What was sequenced was PBMCs. The CDR3 loop is CAWSVLQREMEFF. CDR3 nucleotides: TGTGCCTGGAGTGTACTTCAGCGGGAGATGGAGTTCTTC.